This is a list of T cell receptor beta chains from one sample in a study of vaccination and CD4 T cells after COVID-19. These receptors' targets are unknown. From the PCR reads, TCRdb called clonotypes with MiXCR, one entry per CDR3 protein. The data show about 20,000 distinct CDR3 sequences, under 65% seen once. Source: CD4+ T cells from blood, cultured in vitro, taken after SARS-CoV-2 vaccination. All receptors derive from a human donor who had recovered from COVID-19. Each CDR3 is given with its conserved first and last residue. The order of the fields is J gene, V gene, D gene, clone size, CDR3 protein, CDR3 DNA. D genes are given only for firm matches. Rows give clone size only sometimes, using once, few, many, or a class for an expanded clone.

>TRBJ2-7|TRBV14|-|-
CASSQVSSGPNYEQYF
TGTGCCAGCAGCCAAGTTTCCAGCGGGCCTAACTACGAGCAGTACTTC
>TRBJ1-2|TRBV18|TRBD1|once
CASSSRDRMDGYTF
TGTGCCAGCTCCTCCAGGGACAGGATGGACGGCTACACCTTC
>TRBJ1-1|TRBV5-1|TRBD1|-
CASTLDRGLMNTEAFF
TGCGCCAGCACACTTGACAGGGGGTTAATGAACACTGAAGCTTTCTTT
>TRBJ2-7|TRBV3-1|-|-
CASSQGRPGEQYF
TGTGCCAGCAGCCAAGGCCGACCGGGGGAGCAGTACTTC
>TRBJ1-2|TRBV12-3/TRBV12-4|TRBD1|-
CASSHTTGGVGYTF
TGTGCCAGCAGTCATACGACAGGGGGCGTAGGCTACACCTTC
>TRBJ1-6|TRBV7-2|-|-
CASSPGSSYNSPLHF
TGTGCCAGCAGTCCAGGGAGCTCCTATAATTCACCCCTCCACTTT
>TRBJ1-4|TRBV20-1|-|-
CSARDRGTGEKLFF
TGCAGTGCTAGAGATCGCGGGACGGGTGAAAAACTGTTTTTT
>TRBJ1-2|TRBV24-1|-|few
CATSEGSNYGYTF
TGTGCCACCAGTGAGGGGAGTAACTATGGCTACACCTTC
>TRBJ1-6|TRBV6-4|-|few
CASSVDIGGNSPLHF
TGTGCCAGCAGCGTAGACATCGGTGGTAATTCACCCCTCCACTTT
>TRBJ2-5|TRBV7-3|TRBD2|-
CASSWRASGKETQYF
TGTGCCAGCAGCTGGCGCGCTAGCGGAAAAGAGACCCAGTACTTC
>TRBJ2-3|TRBV5-4|-|few
CASRAGNRSTDTQYF
TGTGCCAGCAGGGCGGGGAACAGAAGCACAGATACGCAGTATTTT
>TRBJ1-6|TRBV7-9|-|-
CASSLALGGAGVSPLHF
TGTGCCAGCAGCTTAGCGCTGGGGGGCGCAGGGGTTTCACCCCTCCACTTT
>TRBJ1-5|TRBV2|-|-
CASSVQDSDQPQHF
TGTGCCAGCAGTGTACAGGACTCGGATCAGCCCCAGCATTTT
>TRBJ1-5|TRBV7-6|-|-
CASSLADNQPQHF
TGTGCCAGCAGCTTAGCTGACAATCAGCCCCAGCATTTT
>TRBJ1-2|TRBV19|TRBD1|once
CASTTGSIGYTF
TGTGCCAGTACGACAGGGTCGATTGGCTACACCTTC
>TRBJ2-2|TRBV10-3|-|-
CAISGAGTGELFF
TGTGCCATCAGTGGCGCAGGCACCGGGGAGCTGTTTTTT
>TRBJ1-5|TRBV5-6|TRBD1|-
CASSLWGQINQPQHF
TGTGCCAGCAGCTTGTGGGGACAGATCAATCAGCCCCAGCATTTT
>TRBJ1-4|TRBV6-1|-|-
CASSGGTNEKLFF
TGTGCCAGCAGCGGGGGGACTAATGAAAAACTGTTTTTT
>TRBJ2-7|TRBV28|-|-
CASSLWPGHYEQYF
TGTGCCAGCAGTTTATGGCCGGGTCACTACGAGCAGTACTTC
>TRBJ2-2|TRBV6-1|TRBD1|-
CASSETGQGGTGELFF
TGTGCCAGCAGTGAAACGGGACAGGGGGGCACCGGGGAGCTGTTTTTT
>TRBJ1-2|TRBV7-6|-|few
CASSSGFSDGYTF
TGTGCCAGCAGTTCAGGGTTCTCCGATGGCTACACCTTC
>TRBJ1-3|TRBV5-4|TRBD1|-
CASSVQGVRGNTIYF
TGTGCCAGCAGCGTACAGGGGGTACGTGGAAACACCATATATTTT
>TRBJ2-7|TRBV28|TRBD1|-
CATHLSGQGLAEQYF
TGTGCCACCCACCTTTCGGGACAGGGTTTGGCGGAGCAGTACTTC
>TRBJ1-5|TRBV6-2/TRBV6-3|TRBD1|few
CASRDRGNQPQHF
TGTGCCAGCAGGGACAGGGGAAATCAGCCCCAGCATTTT
>TRBJ2-7|TRBV19|TRBD1|once
CASSQSLAGTAYEQYF
TGTGCCAGTAGCCAATCTCTTGCCGGGACAGCCTACGAGCAGTACTTC
>TRBJ2-2|TRBV7-2|-|-
CASSLATALSTGELFF
TGTGCCAGCAGCTTAGCCACAGCACTAAGCACCGGGGAGCTGTTTTTT